This T cell receptor beta chain was identified in a study of OX40 agonist ivuxolimab in advanced cancers. Measured with immunoSEQ multiplex PCR; TCRdb has only the in-frame clones, and not every one. The table records over 15,000 clones, around 80% of them present only once. Germline assignment: CDR1 LGHNT and CDR2 FRNRAP. This CDR3 contains 16 residues. The study, taken as a whole, reports: The CD4+ and CD8+ T cells in the blood had expanded clonally by week 6 at 0.1 to 3.0 mg/kg.

To note about this clone: Its cognate antigen is unknown.

Sequences were derived from CD4+ or CD8+ T cells sorted from blood, sampled in a trial of the OX40 agonist ivuxolimab. The sequence derives from an adult with an advanced solid tumor such as melanoma, head and neck, liver or kidney cancer. This chain uses TRBV12-5 with TRBJ2-5; tentative D call: TRBD2 (5 bases). The DNA end favors TRBJ2-7, so the J call may be wrong. The CDR3 is CASGFSSGGHSYEQYF. The CDR3 coding sequence is TGTGCTAGTGGTTTTAGTTCCGGCGGGCACTCCTACGAGCAGTACTTC.